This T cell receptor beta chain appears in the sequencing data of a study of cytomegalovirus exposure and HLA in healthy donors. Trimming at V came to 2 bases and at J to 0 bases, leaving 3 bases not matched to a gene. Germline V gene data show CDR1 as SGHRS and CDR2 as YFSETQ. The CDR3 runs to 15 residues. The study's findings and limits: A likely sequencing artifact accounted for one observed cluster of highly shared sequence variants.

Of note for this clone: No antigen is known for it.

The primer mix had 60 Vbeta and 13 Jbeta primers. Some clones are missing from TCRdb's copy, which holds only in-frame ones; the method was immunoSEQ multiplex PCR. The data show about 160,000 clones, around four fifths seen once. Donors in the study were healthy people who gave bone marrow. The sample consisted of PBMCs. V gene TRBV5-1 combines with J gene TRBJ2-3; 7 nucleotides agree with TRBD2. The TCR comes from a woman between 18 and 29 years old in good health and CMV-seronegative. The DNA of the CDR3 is TGCGCCAGCAGCTTTAGACTAGCTAGCACAGATACGCAGTATTTT. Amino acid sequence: CASSFRLASTDTQYF.